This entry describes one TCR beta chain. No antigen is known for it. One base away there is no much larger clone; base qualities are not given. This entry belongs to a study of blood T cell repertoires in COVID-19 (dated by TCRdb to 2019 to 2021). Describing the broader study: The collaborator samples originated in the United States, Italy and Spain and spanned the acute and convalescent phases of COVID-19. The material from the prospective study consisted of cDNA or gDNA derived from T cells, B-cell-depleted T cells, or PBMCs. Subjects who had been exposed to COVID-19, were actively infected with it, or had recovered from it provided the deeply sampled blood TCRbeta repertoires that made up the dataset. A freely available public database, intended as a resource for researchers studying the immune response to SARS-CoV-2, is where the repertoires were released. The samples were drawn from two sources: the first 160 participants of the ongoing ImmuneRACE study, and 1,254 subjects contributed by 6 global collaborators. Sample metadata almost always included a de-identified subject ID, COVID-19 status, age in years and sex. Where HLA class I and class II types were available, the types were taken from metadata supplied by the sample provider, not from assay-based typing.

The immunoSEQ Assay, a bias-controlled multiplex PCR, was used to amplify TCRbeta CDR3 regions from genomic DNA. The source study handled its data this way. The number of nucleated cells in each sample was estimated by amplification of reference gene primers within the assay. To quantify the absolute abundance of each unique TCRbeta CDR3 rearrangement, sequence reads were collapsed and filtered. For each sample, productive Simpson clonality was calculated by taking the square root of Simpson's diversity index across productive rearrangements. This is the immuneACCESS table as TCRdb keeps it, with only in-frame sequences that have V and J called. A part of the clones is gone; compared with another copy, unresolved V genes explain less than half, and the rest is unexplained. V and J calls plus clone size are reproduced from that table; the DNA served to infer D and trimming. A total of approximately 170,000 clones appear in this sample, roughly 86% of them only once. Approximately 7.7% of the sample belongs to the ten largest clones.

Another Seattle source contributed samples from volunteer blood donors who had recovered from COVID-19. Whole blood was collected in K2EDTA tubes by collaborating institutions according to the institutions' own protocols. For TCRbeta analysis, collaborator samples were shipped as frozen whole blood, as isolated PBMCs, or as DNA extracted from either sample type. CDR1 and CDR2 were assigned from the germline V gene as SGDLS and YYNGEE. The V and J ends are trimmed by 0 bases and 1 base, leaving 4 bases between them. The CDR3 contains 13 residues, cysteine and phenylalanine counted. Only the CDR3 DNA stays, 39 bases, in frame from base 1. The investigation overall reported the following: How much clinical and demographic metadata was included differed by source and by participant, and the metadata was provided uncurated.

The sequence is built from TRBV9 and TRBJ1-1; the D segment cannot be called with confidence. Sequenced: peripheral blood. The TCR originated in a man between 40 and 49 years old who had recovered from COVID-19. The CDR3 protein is CASSVEANTEAFF. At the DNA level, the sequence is TGTGCCAGCAGCGTAGAAGCGAACACTGAAGCTTTCTTT.